What follows are 27 T cell receptor beta chains derived from one specimen sequenced in a study of T-cell memory formation after mild COVID-19. TCRdb called the 5' RACE reads again in MiXCR, with one record for every CDR3 protein. The data contain about 130,000 distinct CDR3 sequences, over 15% of them singletons. Specimen: PBMCs or a T cell subset sorted from them (not recorded which). The origin of the receptors is a man younger than 30 who had mild COVID-19 (a few samples of this study predate the infection). Cell type and time point are not known.

This clonotype was counted a few times. This chain links TRBV4-2 with TRBJ2-5, with TRBD1 identical over 9 bases. Germline CDR1 reads LGHNA; CDR2 reads YNFKEQ. The ends lost 4 bases at V and 4 bases at J; junction bases unmatched: 7. This CDR3 has 15 amino acids. CDR3 in DNA: TGTGCCAGCAGCCTACCGGGACAGGGACCAGAGACCCAGTACTTC. Translating it yields CASSLPGQGPETQYF.

This clonotype was found a few times. V usage is TRBV14 and J usage is TRBJ1-1; D not resolved. Germline V gene data show CDR1 as SGHDN and CDR2 as FVKESK. The CDR3 is made up of 14 amino acids. Trimming removed 4 bases at V and 2 bases at J, with 11 bases between. This chain's CDR3 is CASSPGRENTEAFF. As DNA, the CDR3 is TGTGCCAGCAGCCCGGGCAGAGAAAACACTGAAGCTTTCTTT.

The genes are TRBV5-5 and TRBJ1-3; no reliable D call. This CDR3 has 14 amino acids. Germline-derived CDR1 and CDR2 are SGHKS and YYEKEE (reference sequence). Trimming removed 0 bases at V and 0 bases at J, with 4 bases between. This CDR3 is CASSLESSGNTIYF. For the CDR3, the DNA is TGTGCCAGCAGCTTGGAGAGCTCTGGAAACACCATATATTTT.

This clonotype showed up many times. CDR3: CASSLGLVGTDTQYF. The CDR3 DNA reads TGCGCCAGCAGCTTGGGACTAGTCGGCACAGATACGCAGTATTTT. The chain links TRBV5-1 to TRBJ2-3; possible D gene TRBD2, 6 bases. V lost 0 bases and J lost 1, with 9 bases in between. This CDR3 comprises 15 residues. Germline V CDR1 and CDR2: SGHRS, YFSETQ.

This clonotype was detected a few times. V usage is TRBV4-2 and J usage is TRBJ1-2, with D perhaps matching TRBD1 (5 bases). This CDR3 is 13 amino acids long. Deletions cut 1 base from V and 8 bases from J, with 11 bases between. The V gene's germline CDR1 is LGHNA and CDR2 YNFKEQ. The CDR3 DNA reads TGTGCCAGCAGCCAAGTAGAGGGGCTCGGCTACACCTTC. Protein: CASSQVEGLGYTF.

A remark on this clonotype: The conserved final phenylalanine or tryptophan is absent from the CDR3, which likely points to a read error. The V and J genes are TRBV28 and TRBJ1-1; possibly TRBD1 for D (5 bases). Trimming took off 6 bases at V and 5 bases at J, with 19 bases between the two ends. The CDR3 length is 15 residues. The germline V gene has CDR1 MDHEN and CDR2 SYDVKM. CDR3 in amino acids: CASSPIGGVRTEAFS. CDR3 DNA: TGTGCCAGCAGCCCCATTGGGGGGGTGAGAACTGAAGCTTTCTCT.

Here the CDR3 reads CASSLGLDYEQYV. CDR3 sequence (DNA): TGTGCCAGCAGCTTGGGACTTGACTACGAGCAGTACGTC. V and J are TRBV5-6 and TRBJ2-7; D call uncertain. The germline V gene encodes CDR1 SGHDT and CDR2 YYEEEE. The ends were cut back, 0 bases at V and 3 bases at J, with 7 bases in the middle. The CDR3 has 13 residues.

This clonotype was detected only a few times. V usage is TRBV11-2 and J usage is TRBJ2-3; 8 bases map to TRBD2. There are 15 residues in the CDR3. In germline, CDR1 is SGHAT, CDR2 FQNNGV. Losses at the gene ends were 3 bases for V and 6 bases for J; bases not matched to a gene: 8. This chain's CDR3 is CASSFAGTRGDTQYF. CDR3 sequence (DNA): TGTGCCAGCAGCTTCGCCGGGACTAGAGGTGATACGCAGTATTTT.

This chain joins TRBV5-1 and TRBJ2-3; tentative D call: TRBD1 (6 bases). V was clipped by 5 bases and J by 4 bases, with 11 bases between them. Germline CDR1 and CDR2: SGHRS and YFSETQ. CDR3 length: 13 amino acids. The CDR3 loop is CASRETGADTQYF. The CDR3 bases are TGCGCCAGCAGGGAGACAGGTGCAGATACGCAGTATTTT.

This clonotype was seen more than once but under ten times. V usage is TRBV6-5 and J usage is TRBJ2-1; D gene ambiguous. From germline, CDR1 is MNHEY and CDR2 SVGAGI. The ends were cut back, 2 bases at V and 9 bases at J, with 5 bases in the middle. This CDR3 is built from 11 residues. The CDR3 is CASSYRSEQFF. As DNA, the CDR3 is TGTGCCAGCAGTTACCGGTCTGAGCAGTTCTTC.

The chain employs TRBV24-1 and TRBJ1-2; D gene unclear. The CDR3 runs 21 residues. Germline CDR1 KGHDR, CDR2 SFDVKD. The V and J ends lost 5 bases and 4 bases respectively, with 34 bases between them. CDR3 residues: CATSVPSKGCTGCLSGYGYTF. CDR3 in DNA: TGTGCCACCAGTGTACCCAGTAAAGGCTGTACGGGCTGCCTAAGTGGCTATGGCTACACCTTC.

This clonotype was found a few times. The chain links TRBV10-3 to TRBJ2-2; D perhaps matches TRBD1 (5 bases). The CDR3 runs to 15 residues. Germline V lookup: CDR1 ENHRY, CDR2 SYGVKD. The V gene lost 2 bases and the J gene lost 3 bases, with 10 bases spanning the gap. The CDR3 bases are TGTGCCATCAGTGAGCCCCTAGGGGACACCGGGGAGCTGTTTTTT. As protein: CAISEPLGDTGELFF.

The V call is TRBV7-2, the J call TRBJ2-1; 8 nucleotides match TRBD2. The V segment lost 1 base and the J segment 6 bases; nucleotides outside the gene matches: 8. Looked up from germline, CDR1 is SGHTA and CDR2 is FQGNSA. CDR3 size: 16 residues. The CDR3 DNA sequence: TGTGCCAGCAGCTTAGTGGGACTAGATATCTCCAATGAGCAGTTCTTC. This codes for CASSLVGLDISNEQFF.

This clonotype was observed a few times. This chain joins TRBV12-3 or TRBV12-4 and TRBJ1-6; D unresolved. This CDR3 region has 12 residues. The V end was cut by 3 bases, the J end by 8 bases, with 5 bases between. The CDR3 is CASSLDYSPLHF. DNA of the CDR3: TGTGCCAGCAGTTTGGACTATTCACCCCTCCACTTT.

The V gene is TRBV7-2, the J gene TRBJ1-2, with 10 bases lining up with TRBD1. J was trimmed by 7 bases and V by 5 bases; bases with no gene match: 7. There are 14 residues in the CDR3. Germline V gene sequence: CDR1 SGHTA, CDR2 FQGNSA. The CDR3 DNA follows: TGTGCCAGCAGCGCAAGACAGGGGGCCTCTGGCTACACCTTC. Its protein product is CASSARQGASGYTF.

The V gene is TRBV7-2, the J gene TRBJ2-6, with TRBD1 matching 7 bases. Trimming cost V 7 bases and J 4 bases; bases outside gene matches: 10. The CDR3 runs 16 residues. The germline gives CDR1 SGHTA, CDR2 FQGNSA. The CDR3 nucleotides are TGTGCCAGCACCATAGAGGGGGCACGGGGGGCCAACGTCCTGACTTTC. Protein sequence: CASTIEGARGANVLTF.

The V and J genes are TRBV5-6 and TRBJ2-5; D call uncertain. Per germline, CDR1 SGHDT and CDR2 YYEEEE. Between the trimmed V and J ends, which lost 1 base and 1 base, there was a span of 11 bases. The CDR3 spans 15 residues. The CDR3 sequence: CASSLWRNSQETQYF. In nucleotides, the CDR3 is TGTGCCAGCAGCTTGTGGCGGAACAGCCAAGAGACCCAGTACTTC. The whole variable domain, filled in from reference TRBV5-6 and TRBJ2-5, reads DAGVTQSPTHLIKTRGQQVTLRCSPKSGHDTVSWYQQALGQGPQFIFQYYEEEERQRGNFPDRFSGHQFPNYSSELNVNALLLGDSALYLCASSLWRNSQETQYFGPGTRLLVL.

This clonotype was observed a few times. The chain couples TRBV27 to TRBJ2-2; D is perhaps TRBD1 (5 bases). This CDR3 is built from 15 residues. V lost 7 bases to trimming and J lost 9 bases, with 21 bases between them. The germline gives CDR1 MNHEY, CDR2 SMNVEV (reference sequence). As DNA, the CDR3 is TGTGCCAGCACTCCACGAGACAGCCTTAGGAGGGAGCTGTTTTTT. Protein product: CASTPRDSLRRELFF.

The rearrangement uses TRBV20-1 and TRBJ2-1; 12 nucleotides align to TRBD2. The CDR3 contains 19 residues. The ends lost 1 base at V and 2 bases at J; junction bases unmatched: 12. The germline V gene encodes CDR1 DFQATT and CDR2 SNEGSKA (reference sequence). CDR3 DNA sequence: TGCAGTGCTAGAGGCCTAGCGGGGGGGCCGAGGAGCGCCTACAATGAGCAGTTCTTC. Translation: CSARGLAGGPRSAYNEQFF.

This clonotype was found a few times. This chain links TRBV5-1 with TRBJ1-3; no clear D gene. The length of the CDR3 is 14 residues. With 0 bases removed from V and 3 bases from J, the gap between germline ends came to 7 bases. Germline V gene sequence: CDR1 SGHRS, CDR2 YFSETQ. CDR3 DNA sequence: TGCGCCAGCAGCTTGGGAACACTTGGAAACACCATATATTTT. This sequence encodes CASSLGTLGNTIYF.

The chain uses TRBV7-2 and TRBJ2-6; maybe TRBD2 (5 bases). V dropped 5 bases and J dropped 0 bases, with 5 bases sitting between them. This CDR3 has 14 amino acids. The germline gives CDR1 SGHTA, CDR2 FQGNSA. The CDR3: CASSRDSGANVLTF. The CDR3 DNA sequence: TGTGCCAGCAGCCGGGACTCTGGGGCCAACGTCCTGACTTTC.

The chain's CDR3 is CASSPTDEYGYTF. The CDR3 region has the DNA TGTGCCAGCTCACCGACCGACGAGTATGGCTACACCTTC. The chain joins TRBV18 to TRBJ1-2; D is unresolved. Germline loops: CDR1 KGHSH, CDR2 LQKENI. This CDR3 contains 13 residues. V lost 3 bases and J lost 5, with 10 bases in between.

This clonotype was observed a few times. The chain links TRBV7-9 to TRBJ2-2, with D uncertain. The germline gives CDR1 SEHNR, CDR2 FQNEAQ (reference sequence). V lost 5 bases, J lost 5 bases, and 15 bases lay in between. CDR3 size: 15 residues. CDR3 coding DNA: TGTGCCAGCAGCCGGAGAGGTAGCAGGACCGGGGAGCTGTTTTTT. Translation: CASSRRGSRTGELFF. Combining the CDR3 with reference TRBV7-9 and TRBJ2-2 gives the whole variable domain DTGVSQNPRHKITKRGQNVTFRCDPISEHNRLYWYRQTLGQGPEFLTYFQNEAQLEKSRLLSDRFSAERPKGSFSTLEIQRTEQGDSAMYLCASSRRGSRTGELFFGEGSRLTVL.

The chain is built from TRBV30 and TRBJ2-7; D remains ambiguous. V dropped 8 bases and J dropped 0 bases, with 11 bases sitting between them. The germline V gene has CDR1 GTSNPN and CDR2 SVGIG (reference sequence). The CDR3 extends over 12 amino acids. Here the CDR3 reads CARSESSYEQYF. The CDR3 DNA is TGTGCCCGCAGTGAAAGCTCCTACGAGCAGTACTTC.

This clonotype was found a few times. This chain connects TRBV5-1 to TRBJ1-2; perhaps TRBD1 as D (5 bases). The CDR3 loop spans 15 amino acids. Germline V CDR1 and CDR2: SGHRS, YFSETQ. The ends were cut back, 0 bases at V and 8 bases at J, with 17 bases in the middle. In nucleotides, the CDR3 is TGCGCCAGCAGCTTGGTGGCCAAGGGGTTGTCGGGCTACACCTTC. Its protein product is CASSLVAKGLSGYTF. Combining the CDR3 with reference TRBV5-1 and TRBJ1-2 gives the whole variable domain KAGVTQTPRYLIKTRGQQVTLSCSPISGHRSVSWYQQTPGQGLQFLFEYFSETQRNKGNFPGRFSGRQFSNSRSEMNVSTLELGDSALYLCASSLVAKGLSGYTFGSGTRLTVV.

This clonotype was counted between two and nine times. The genes are TRBV12-3 or TRBV12-4 and TRBJ2-5; 7 bases are a match to TRBD1. J gave up 4 bases and V 8 bases, and 10 bases lay outside the gene matches. The CDR3 contains 14 residues. In DNA form, the CDR3 reads TGTGCCAGCCGAAGGGGGCCAGCACGAGAGACCCAGTACTTC. Protein product: CASRRGPARETQYF.

A few counts support this clonotype. V and J are TRBV20-1 and TRBJ2-3, with TRBD1 identical over 8 bases. Germline lookup yields CDR1 DFQATT and CDR2 SNEGSKA (reference sequence). The CDR3 has 14 residues. The ends lost 3 bases at V and 4 bases at J; junction bases unmatched: 6. The CDR3 sequence: CSASRDRFSDTQYF. CDR3 coding DNA: TGCAGTGCTAGTCGGGACAGGTTTTCAGATACGCAGTATTTT.